This T cell receptor beta chain was observed in a study of cytomegalovirus exposure and HLA in healthy donors. Study at large: It was reported in a later analysis that the roughly 120 validation repertoires used the same platform as the roughly 670 first-cohort repertoires.

As concerns this clone: Its antigen remains unknown.

The repertoire was sequenced with immunoSEQ multiplex PCR; TCRdb's copy has only in-frame clones and lacks some. The table records about 240,000 clones, 75% to 90% of them present only once. Study-wide findings and caveats: With high specificity and sensitivity, the classifier reportedly diagnosed cytomegalovirus status. The tendency of first-cohort TCR clusters to co-occur in the roughly 120 validation repertoires was identified by a subsequent analysis. Listed as cytomegalovirus-associated were 164 TCR beta chains.

The length of the CDR3 is 15 residues. Germline V gene sequence: CDR1 SNHLY, CDR2 FYNNEI. Trimming removed 4 bases from V and 6 bases from J, with 17 bases in between. Sequenced: PBMCs. The TCR sequence derives from a woman between 25 and 40 years old in good health and CMV-seropositive. The chain is built from TRBV2 and TRBJ2-3; no clear D. This CDR3 reads CASSVRYAVRDTQYF. CDR3 in DNA: TGTGCCAGCAGTGTCCGTTACGCGGTGAGGGATACGCAGTATTTT.